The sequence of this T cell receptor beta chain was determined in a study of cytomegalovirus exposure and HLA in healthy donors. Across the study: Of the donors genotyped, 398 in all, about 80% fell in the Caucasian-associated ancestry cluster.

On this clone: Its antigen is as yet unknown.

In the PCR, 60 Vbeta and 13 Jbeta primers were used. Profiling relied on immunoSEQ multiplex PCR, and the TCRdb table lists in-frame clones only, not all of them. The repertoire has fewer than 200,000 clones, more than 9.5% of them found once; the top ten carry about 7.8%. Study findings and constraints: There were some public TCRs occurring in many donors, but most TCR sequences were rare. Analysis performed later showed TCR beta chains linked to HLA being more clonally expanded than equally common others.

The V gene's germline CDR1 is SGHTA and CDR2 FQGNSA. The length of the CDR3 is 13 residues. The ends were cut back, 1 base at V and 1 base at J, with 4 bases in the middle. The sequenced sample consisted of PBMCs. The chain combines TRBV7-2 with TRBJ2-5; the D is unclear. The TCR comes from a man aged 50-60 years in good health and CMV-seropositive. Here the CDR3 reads CASSLERQETQYF. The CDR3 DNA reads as TGTGCCAGCAGCTTAGAGCGCCAAGAGACCCAGTACTTC.